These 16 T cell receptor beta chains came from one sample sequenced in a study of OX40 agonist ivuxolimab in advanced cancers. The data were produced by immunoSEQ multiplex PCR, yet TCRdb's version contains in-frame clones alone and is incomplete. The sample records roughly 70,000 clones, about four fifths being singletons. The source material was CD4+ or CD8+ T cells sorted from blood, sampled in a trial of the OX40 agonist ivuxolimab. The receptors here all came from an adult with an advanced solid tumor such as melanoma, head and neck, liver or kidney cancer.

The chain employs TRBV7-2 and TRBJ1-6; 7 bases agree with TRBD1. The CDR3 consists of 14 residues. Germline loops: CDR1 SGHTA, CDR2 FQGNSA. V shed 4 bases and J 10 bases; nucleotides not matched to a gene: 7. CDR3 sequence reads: CASSSGQSRSPLHF. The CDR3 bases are TGTGCCAGCAGCTCGGGACAGAGCAGGTCACCCCTCCACTTT.

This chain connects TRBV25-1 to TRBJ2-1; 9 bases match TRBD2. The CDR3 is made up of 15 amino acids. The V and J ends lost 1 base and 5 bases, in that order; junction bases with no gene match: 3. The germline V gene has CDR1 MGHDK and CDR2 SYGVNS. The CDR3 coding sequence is TGTGCCAGCAGTGAATTCAGCGGGAGGAACAATGAGCAGTTCTTC. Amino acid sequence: CASSEFSGRNNEQFF.

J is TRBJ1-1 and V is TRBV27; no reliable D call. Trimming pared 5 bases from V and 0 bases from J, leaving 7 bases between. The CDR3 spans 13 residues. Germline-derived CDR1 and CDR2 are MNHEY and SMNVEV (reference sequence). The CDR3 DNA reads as TGTGCCAGCAGTCCCCACGTGAACACTGAAGCTTTCTTT. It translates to CASSPHVNTEAFF.

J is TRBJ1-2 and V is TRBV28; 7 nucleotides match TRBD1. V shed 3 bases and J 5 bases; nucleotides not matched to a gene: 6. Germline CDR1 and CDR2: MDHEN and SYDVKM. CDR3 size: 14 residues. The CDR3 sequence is CASSLSDRVYGYTF. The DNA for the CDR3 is TGTGCCAGCAGTTTGTCCGACAGGGTGTATGGCTACACCTTC.

DNA of the CDR3: TGTGCCACCAGCAGAGCGGGAAGCCACTACGAGCAGTACTTC. This gives the protein CATSRAGSHYEQYF. The gene calls are TRBV15 and TRBJ2-7, with TRBD2 as a possible D gene (5 bases). The CDR3 is made up of 14 amino acids. Trimming cost V 1 base and J 3 bases, with 10 bases left between them. Germline V gives CDR1 LNHNV, CDR2 YYDKDF (reference sequence).

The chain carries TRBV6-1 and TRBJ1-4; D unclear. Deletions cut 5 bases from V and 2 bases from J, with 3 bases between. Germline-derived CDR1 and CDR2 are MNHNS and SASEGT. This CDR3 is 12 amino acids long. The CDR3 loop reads CASSRTNEKLFF. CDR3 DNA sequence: TGTGCCAGCAGTCGGACTAATGAAAAACTGTTTTTT.

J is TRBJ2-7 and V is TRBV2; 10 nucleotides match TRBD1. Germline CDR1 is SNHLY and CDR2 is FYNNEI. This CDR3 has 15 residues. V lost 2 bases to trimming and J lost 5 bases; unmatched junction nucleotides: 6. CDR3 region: CASSERGQGFDEQYF. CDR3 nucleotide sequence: TGTGCCAGCAGTGAAAGGGGACAGGGGTTCGACGAGCAGTACTTC.

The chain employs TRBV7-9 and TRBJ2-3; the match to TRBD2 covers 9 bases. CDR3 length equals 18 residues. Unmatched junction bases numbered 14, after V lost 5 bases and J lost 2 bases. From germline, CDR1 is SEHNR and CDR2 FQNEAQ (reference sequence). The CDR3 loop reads CASSPRRREGRITDTQYF. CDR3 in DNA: TGTGCCAGCAGCCCGAGGAGGCGGGAGGGCCGAATCACAGATACGCAGTATTTT.

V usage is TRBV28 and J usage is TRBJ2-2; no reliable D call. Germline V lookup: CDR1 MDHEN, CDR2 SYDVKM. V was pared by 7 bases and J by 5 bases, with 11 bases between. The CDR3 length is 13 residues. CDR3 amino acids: CASKGWGTGELFF. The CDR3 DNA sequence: TGTGCCAGCAAGGGTTGGGGAACCGGGGAGCTGTTTTTT.

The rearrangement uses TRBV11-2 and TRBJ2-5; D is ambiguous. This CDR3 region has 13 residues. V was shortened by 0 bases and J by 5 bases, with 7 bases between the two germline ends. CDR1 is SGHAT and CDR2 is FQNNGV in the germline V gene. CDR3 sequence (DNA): TGTGCCAGCAGCTTAGAAAGGCTGGAGACCCAGTACTTC. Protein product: CASSLERLETQYF.

Here the CDR3 reads CASSSGNTEAFF. The CDR3 bases are TGTGCCAGCAGTTCCGGAAACACTGAAGCTTTCTTT. The chain uses TRBV6-6 and TRBJ1-1; unclear D gene. CDR1 and CDR2 (germline): MNHNY, SVGAGI (reference sequence). This CDR3 spans 12 amino acids. Trimming stripped 4 bases from V and 2 bases from J, with 5 bases between.

CDR3 in amino acids: CASSFQWTGEKLFF. CDR3 DNA sequence: TGTGCCAGCAGCTTTCAGTGGACGGGTGAAAAACTGTTTTTT. The rearrangement joins TRBV7-2 to TRBJ1-4; D is ambiguous. This CDR3 has 14 residues. Deletions cut 3 bases from V and 7 bases from J, with 12 bases between. Germline loops: CDR1 SGHTA, CDR2 FQGNSA.

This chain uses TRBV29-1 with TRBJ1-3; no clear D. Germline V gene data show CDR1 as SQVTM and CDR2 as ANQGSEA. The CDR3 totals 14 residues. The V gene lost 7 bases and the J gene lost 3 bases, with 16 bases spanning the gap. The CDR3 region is CSATRTQGGNTIYF. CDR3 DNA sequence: TGCAGCGCTACTCGGACTCAAGGTGGAAACACCATATATTTT.

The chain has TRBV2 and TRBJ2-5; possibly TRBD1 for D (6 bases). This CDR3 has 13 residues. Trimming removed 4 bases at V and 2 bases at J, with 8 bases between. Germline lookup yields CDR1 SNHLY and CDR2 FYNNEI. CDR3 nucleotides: TGTGCCAGCAGTGGGGGGCGGCAAGAGACCCAGTACTTC. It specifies CASSGGRQETQYF. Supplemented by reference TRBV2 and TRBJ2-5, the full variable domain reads EPEVTQTPSHQVTQMGQEVILRCVPISNHLYFYWYRQILGQKVEFLVSFYNNEISEKSEIFDDQFSVERPDGSNFTLKIRSTKLEDSAMYFCASSGGRQETQYFGPGTRLLVL.

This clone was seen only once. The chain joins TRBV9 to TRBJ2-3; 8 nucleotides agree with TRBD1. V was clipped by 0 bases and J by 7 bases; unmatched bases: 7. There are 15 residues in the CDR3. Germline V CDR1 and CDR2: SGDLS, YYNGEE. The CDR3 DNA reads TGTGCCAGCAGCGTAGAGGGCAGGGGGCTGAATACGCAGTATTTT. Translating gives CASSVEGRGLNTQYF.

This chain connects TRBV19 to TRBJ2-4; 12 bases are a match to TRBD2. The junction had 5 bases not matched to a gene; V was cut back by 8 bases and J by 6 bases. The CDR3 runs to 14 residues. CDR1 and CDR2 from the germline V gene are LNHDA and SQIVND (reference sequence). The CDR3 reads CASSTSGGRNIQYF. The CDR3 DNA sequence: TGTGCCAGTTCGACTAGCGGGGGACGAAACATTCAGTACTTC.